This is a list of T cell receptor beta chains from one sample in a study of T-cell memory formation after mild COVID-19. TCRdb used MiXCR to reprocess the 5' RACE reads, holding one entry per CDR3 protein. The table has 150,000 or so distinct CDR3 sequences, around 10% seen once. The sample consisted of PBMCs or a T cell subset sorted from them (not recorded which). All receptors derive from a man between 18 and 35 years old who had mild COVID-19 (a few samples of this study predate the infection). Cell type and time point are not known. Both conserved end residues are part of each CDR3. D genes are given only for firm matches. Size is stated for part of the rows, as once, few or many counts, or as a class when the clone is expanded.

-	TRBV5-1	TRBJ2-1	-	CASSLGPTGNEQFF	TGCGCCAGCAGCTTGGGCCCCACGGGCAATGAGCAGTTCTTC
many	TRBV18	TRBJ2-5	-	CASSPAGSETQYF	TGTGCCAGCTCACCAGCGGGGAGCGAGACCCAGTACTTC
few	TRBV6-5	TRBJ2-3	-	CASSYSGGIGDTQYF	TGTGCCAGCAGTTACTCTGGCGGGATTGGGGATACGCAGTATTTT
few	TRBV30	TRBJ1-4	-	CAWSVEWQRNEKLFF	TGTGCCTGGAGTGTAGAGTGGCAGAGAAATGAAAAACTGTTTTTT
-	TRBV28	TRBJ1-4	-	CASSLSLQGSRFF	TGTGCCAGCAGTTTATCTCTGCAGGGATCTCGATTTTTT
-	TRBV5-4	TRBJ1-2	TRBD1	CASSLDRGSGGNYGYTF	TGTGCCAGCAGCCTGGACAGGGGAAGCGGGGGAAACTATGGCTACACCTTC
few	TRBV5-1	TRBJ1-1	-	CASSGGGTEAFF	TGCGCCAGCAGCGGAGGGGGGACTGAAGCTTTCTTT
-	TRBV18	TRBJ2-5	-	CASSPGTNIGETQYF	TGTGCCAGCTCACCAGGGACAAATATAGGAGAGACCCAGTACTTC
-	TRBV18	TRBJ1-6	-	CASSPRDSSSPLHF	TGTGCCAGCTCACCCCGGGACTCTTCTTCACCCCTCCACTTT
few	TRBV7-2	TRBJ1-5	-	CASSTRVYQPQHF	TGTGCCAGCAGCACCAGGGTCTACCAGCCCCAGCATTTT
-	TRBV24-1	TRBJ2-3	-	CATSEGAAEDTQYF	TGTGCCACCAGTGAAGGGGCAGCGGAAGATACGCAGTATTTT
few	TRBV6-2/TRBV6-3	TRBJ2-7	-	CASSYAQYEQYF	TGTGCCAGCAGTTACGCTCAATACGAGCAGTACTTC
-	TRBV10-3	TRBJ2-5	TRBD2	CAVGITSGGDLGETQYF	TGTGCCGTCGGGATTACTAGCGGGGGTGACCTCGGAGAGACCCAGTACTTC
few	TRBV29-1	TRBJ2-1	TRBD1	CSVGRGNEQFF	TGCAGCGTTGGCAGGGGGAATGAGCAGTTCTTC
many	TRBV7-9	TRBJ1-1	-	CASSLDGGAEAFF	TGTGCCAGCAGCTTAGATGGAGGTGCTGAAGCTTTCTTT
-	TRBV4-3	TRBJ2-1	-	CASSRLGRYNEQFF	TGCGCCAGCAGCCGGCTTGGCCGGTACAATGAGCAGTTCTTC
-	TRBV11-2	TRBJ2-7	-	CASSSPRDGSYEQYF	TGTGCCAGCAGCTCACCCCGGGACGGATCCTACGAGCAGTACTTC
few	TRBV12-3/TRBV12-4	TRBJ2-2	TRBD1	CASRTDRGNTGELFF	TGTGCCAGCCGAACGGACAGGGGAAACACCGGGGAGCTGTTTTTT
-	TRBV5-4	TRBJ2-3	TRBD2	CASSFPSGVGDTQYF	TGTGCCAGCAGCTTCCCCAGCGGGGTTGGCGATACGCAGTATTTT
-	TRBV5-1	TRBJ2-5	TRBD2	CASSAGPAGHQETQYF	TGCGCCAGCAGCGCCGGTCCAGCGGGGCACCAAGAGACCCAGTACTTC
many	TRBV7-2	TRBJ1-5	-	CASSKDPNQPQHF	TGTGCCAGCAGCAAAGATCCCAATCAGCCCCAGCATTTT
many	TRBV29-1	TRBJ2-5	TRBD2	CSAGGAKETQYF	TGCAGCGCGGGGGGGGCGAAAGAGACCCAGTACTTC
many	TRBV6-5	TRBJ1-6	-	CASSYEAGSPLHF	TGTGCCAGCAGTTACGAAGCGGGATCACCCCTCCACTTT
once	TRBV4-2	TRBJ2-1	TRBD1	CASSQAGTGGREQFF	TGTGCCAGCAGCCAGGCGGGGACAGGGGGCAGGGAGCAGTTCTTC
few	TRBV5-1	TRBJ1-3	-	CASSPDASSGNTIYF	TGCGCCAGCAGCCCGGACGCAAGCTCTGGAAACACCATATATTTT
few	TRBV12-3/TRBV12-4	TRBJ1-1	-	CASTSHGGAEAFF	TGTGCCAGCACGTCGCATGGGGGCGCGGAAGCTTTCTTT
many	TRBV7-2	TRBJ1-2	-	CASSLGANYGYTF	TGTGCCAGCAGCTTAGGGGCCAACTATGGCTACACCTTC
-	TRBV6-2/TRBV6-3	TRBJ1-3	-	CASGRRRSSGNTIYF	TGTGCCAGCGGTCGGCGGAGATCCTCTGGAAACACCATATATTTT
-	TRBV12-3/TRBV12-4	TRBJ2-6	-	CASSKGVGGANVLTF	TGTGCCAGCAGTAAAGGTGTCGGTGGGGCCAACGTCCTGACTTTC
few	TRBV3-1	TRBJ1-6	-	CASSQDGGFGSPLHF	TGTGCCAGCAGCCAAGATGGGGGCTTTGGATCACCCCTCCACTTT
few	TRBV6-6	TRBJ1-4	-	CASSLWDINEKLFF	TGTGCCAGCAGTTTATGGGACATCAATGAAAAACTGTTTTTT
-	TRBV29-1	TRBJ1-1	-	CSGIGGTEAFF	TGCAGCGGAATAGGCGGCACTGAAGCTTTCTTT
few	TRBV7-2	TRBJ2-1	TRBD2	CASSSPAGGRGNEQFF	TGTGCCAGCAGCTCCCCGGCGGGGGGGCGAGGGAATGAGCAGTTCTTC
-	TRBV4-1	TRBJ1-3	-	CASSQEDTGFSGNTIYF	TGCGCCAGCAGCCAAGAAGATACAGGGTTCTCTGGAAACACCATATATTTT
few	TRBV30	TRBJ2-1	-	CAWTILNEQFF	TGTGCCTGGACCATCTTAAATGAGCAGTTCTTC
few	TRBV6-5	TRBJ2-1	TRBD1	CASRPLTGGIYNEQFF	TGTGCCAGCAGGCCTCTGACAGGGGGAATCTACAATGAGCAGTTCTTC
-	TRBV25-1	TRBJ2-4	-	CASTGWEGAQNIQYF	TGTGCCAGCACAGGGTGGGAGGGGGCCCAAAACATTCAGTACTTC
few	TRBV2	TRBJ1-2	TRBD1	CASSRTGTGNRGYTF	TGTGCCAGCAGTCGTACCGGGACAGGGAATCGTGGCTACACCTTC
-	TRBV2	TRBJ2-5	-	CATSWGDQETQYF	TGTGCCACATCGTGGGGTGACCAAGAGACCCAGTACTTC
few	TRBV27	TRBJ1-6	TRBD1	CASSKNPGQGNSPLHF	TGTGCCAGCAGTAAGAACCCGGGACAGGGGAATTCACCCCTCCACTTT
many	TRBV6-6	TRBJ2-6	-	CASSEQTGANVLTF	TGTGCCAGCAGTGAACAGACTGGGGCCAACGTCCTGACTTTC
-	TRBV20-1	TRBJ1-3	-	CSASLQGPDTIYF	TGCAGTGCTAGTCTACAGGGTCCGGACACCATATATTTT
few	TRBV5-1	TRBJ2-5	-	CASSWAAAQETQYF	TGCGCCAGCAGCTGGGCGGCAGCACAAGAGACCCAGTACTTC
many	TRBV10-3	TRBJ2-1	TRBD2	CAISDGGGGNEQFF	TGTGCCATCAGTGATGGCGGGGGGGGCAATGAGCAGTTCTTC
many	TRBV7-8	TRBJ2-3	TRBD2	CASSLMKRGSTDTQYF	TGTGCCAGCAGCTTAATGAAGCGGGGGAGCACAGATACGCAGTATTTT
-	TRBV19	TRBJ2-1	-	CASKGAAGFNEQFF	TGTGCCAGTAAGGGCGCGGCGGGGTTCAATGAGCAGTTCTTC